This record concerns one T cell receptor (beta chain) sequence. This clone has just a few counts. Its antigen specificity is not known. No much larger clone exists at a distance of one base, and base qualities are not known. Preparation of the library involved the immunoSEQ multiplex PCR assay. A mixture of 60 forward primers for TCR Vbeta segments and 13 reverse primers for TCR Jbeta segments was used in the multiplex PCR. Amplification of the CDR3 region of rearranged TCR beta genes was performed with a multiplex PCR assay on genomic DNA. Amplified TCR beta libraries were sequenced as 87-base-pair reads on the Illumina HiSeq System. Processing in the source paper ran as follows. A later analysis counted about 82 million unique TCR beta chains across the 550 to 750 repertoires, and approximately 11 million of these chains were shared by at least two donors. Raw reads were error-corrected and collapsed into unique sequences by a nearest-neighbor algorithm in which closely related sequences were merged to remove PCR and sequencing errors. Alignment of CDR3 sequences to IMGT reference sequences was used to assign V, D and J gene segments. For a sequence to be retained, a match of at least six nucleotides was required to both a V gene segment and a J gene segment. Rearrangements were classified as productive when the CDR3 lacked stop codons and remained in frame with V and J, and all other rearrangements were classified as non-productive. Following IMGT convention, CDR3 was defined as the stretch from the second conserved V-encoded cysteine up to the conserved J-encoded phenylalanine. The earlier analysis of about 610 of the donors excluded sequences that lacked an unambiguous match to a single V gene segment. In an earlier analysis of approximately 610 of the donors, V segments were called functional above 56.7% productive rearrangements and were called segregating when the between-donor standard deviation exceeded 5%. A statistical classification framework was built for diagnosing cytomegalovirus status from the catalog of TCR beta chain sequences. A later analysis assigned V and J genes by comparing TCR nucleotide sequences with IMGT/GENE-DB human TR gene sequences. A later analysis assigned CDR3 sequences and most-parsimonious VDJ recombination scenarios with the TCRdist pipeline. In a later analysis, each TCR beta chain was defined by its CDR3 amino acid sequence together with its V-gene family, and reads lacking a unique V-gene family were excluded. A later analysis removed roughly 590 highly shared, low-generation-probability nucleotide sequences to deal with suspected cross-contamination and a sequencing artifact. In a later analysis, a clonal expansion index for each public chain was calculated from normalized within-repertoire ranks of inferred template counts. In a later analysis, generation probabilities were computed using a VDJ recombination model fitted to out-of-frame rearrangements, and the results were checked against IGoR. In a later analysis, TCR-TCR, TCR-HLA and TCR-CMV co-occurrence was scored with hypergeometric tests, and a repertoire-size bias correction was applied to TCR pairs. False discovery rates were estimated in a later analysis by permuting HLA or CMV assignments 20 times. In a later analysis, co-occurring TCRs were grouped using DBSCAN, with TCRdist sequence similarity added in when clustering inside HLA-allele-positive subsets. For co-occurrence clustering, repertoires with fewer than 30,000 or more than 120,000 public chains were excluded, along with a handful of repertoires with anomalous nucleotide sharing. TCRdb carries this immuneACCESS record with in-frame sequences only. Its versions omit some clonotypes, under half of them owing to an unresolved V gene in the studies checked, with the rest unexplained. That table gives V, J and clone size, and the DNA gave D and trimming. The sample table shows about 190,000 clones, and 70% to 80% are seen once. About 1.4% of the sample rests with the top ten.

The cohort was made up of 666 healthy bone marrow donors. Cohort members were all nominally healthy when sampled, although unrecorded immune exposures were likely present. The donor was CMV seronegative and belonged to the group of around 400 seronegative cohort members. A peripheral blood sample was provided by each donor, and peripheral blood mononuclear cells were used for TCR beta sequencing. The Qiagen DNeasy Blood Extraction Kit was used to extract genomic DNA from the blood cell samples. From cysteine to phenylalanine, the CDR3 is 13 amino acids long. The read is trimmed to its CDR3 DNA, 39 bases read in frame from base 1. Via the germline V gene, CDR1 is SGHRS and CDR2 YFSETQ. The V end loses 4 bases and the J end loses 2 bases, and a stretch of 9 bases separates them. The entry originates in a study of cytomegalovirus exposure and HLA in healthy donors (TCRdb year 2017). About the investigation overall: An earlier analysis of 587 of the donors reported 276 Gb of sequence data and 95 million to 140 million unique TCR beta sequences obtained from some 200 million T cells. The study used immunosequencing to profile the T cell repertoires of several hundred subjects and linked those repertoires to cytomegalovirus serostatus. A later analysis re-examined previously published TCR beta repertoires from about 670 donors and added high-resolution HLA genotyping to investigate patterns of TCR occurrence. Among 398 genotyped donors of the cohort, an average of around 240,000 unique TCR beta nucleotide sequences were sequenced per donor, roughly 18% of them non-productive. The study was designed to test whether signatures of past pathogen exposure could be identified by cataloging public T cell receptors. Genome-wide SNP genotypes for about 55% of the 666 donors were used in a later genetic analysis, which treated that subset as a discovery cohort. HLA typing included class I and class II loci at four-digit resolution. In addition to the first cohort of roughly 700 subjects, a separate validation cohort of over 90 different subjects was used. About 300 gigabases of sequencing data and 70 million to 100 million unique TCR sequences were included in an early release covering around 600 HLA-typed donors. To decide whether each TCR beta V gene segment behaved as functional or pseudogenic, an earlier analysis of over 500 of the donors relied on high-throughput TCR beta sequencing. Several DR-DQ haplotypes were treated as single units for association and clustering because of strong linkage in the cohort. To predict cytomegalovirus infection status, the study combined high-throughput TCR immunosequencing, statistical association of individual TCRs with disease status, and machine learning. All discovery cohort repertoires had been generated using a single sequencing platform. The genetic ancestry cluster associated with self-reported Caucasian donors included roughly 84% of the 398 genotyped donors. Donor age, sex, ethnicity and CMV serostatus were compiled together with the repertoire data. The number of typed donors differed by locus: about 629-630 for A, B, C, DRB1 and DQB1; approximately 520 for DQA1; 600 to 610 for DPA1; and approximately 450 for DPB1. Rather than drawing on any new phenotypic data, the later analysis identified candidate immune exposures from TCR beta sequences and the way those sequences occurred across donors.

The full study reports these points: A later analysis found that HLA-associated TCR beta chains were more clonally expanded and had lower generation probabilities than equally common non-associated chains. According to a later analysis, TCR association rates differed among HLA loci, with DRB1 alleles showing the most associated TCRs and HLA-C alleles showing the fewest. At a false discovery rate of 0.05, a later analysis linked 16,000 or so TCR beta sequences to specific HLA alleles. In an earlier analysis of about 600 of the donors, most TCR beta V segments appeared in productive rearrangements about 87% or about 30% of the time, broadly matching IMGT annotations. According to a later analysis, parvovirus B19, influenza, CMV and Epstein-Barr virus appeared linked to several top co-occurrence clusters. In the study, approximately 150 TCR beta chains were listed as associated with cytomegalovirus. The earlier analysis of approximately 540 of the donors excluded roughly 16 rarely observed V segments, including chromosome 9 orphons, because counts were too low. A further reported finding was that TCR beta sequences accurately predicted the HLA-A and HLA-B alleles for most subjects in the first cohort. A few of the identified cytomegalovirus-associated TCR beta chains were confirmed in vitro to be specific for cytomegalovirus antigens. A cluster of highly shared sequence variants was judged likely to represent a technical artifact of the sequencing pipeline. Because HLA typing was missing for some donors at each locus, association tests included only the typed subset. The 87-base-pair reads could not distinguish some IMGT-functional V segments, including TRBV6-2 and TRBV6-3, so those segments were excluded. A later analysis found that most CMV-associated TCR beta chains appeared HLA-restricted, with HLA associations seemingly driven largely by CMV exposure. The authors suggested that the approach could potentially be extended to other disease states and immunological phenotypes. The classifier was reported to diagnose cytomegalovirus status with high specificity and sensitivity in both the original cohort and the validation cohort. For the cohort, immune exposure information was limited to CMV serostatus. An association between a missense DCLRE1C variant and V-gene and J-gene trimming of TCR beta chains was found in a later genetic analysis and replicated in an independent cohort. When HLA alleles, especially DR and DQ, strongly co-occurred, attributing TCR associations to individual alleles was difficult. Compared with the 666-donor mean, donors in an Asian-associated ancestry cluster had fewer N-insertions in productive TCRs, according to a later genetic analysis. Sequencing depth was assumed to be roughly uniform across donors in the presence/absence analyses, though that assumption may not hold. Most TCR sequences were observed very rarely across donors, whereas some public TCRs were present in many individuals. In this cohort, only TCR beta chains were sequenced, and detectable features were limited by the absence of alpha or paired-chain data. Correlated functional status among segregating V segments might reflect linkage disequilibrium, but an unknown experimental factor could not be ruled out.

The sequence came from a woman in her fifties or sixties in good health and CMV-seronegative. Sequences were obtained from PBMCs. Recombination connected TRBV5-1 to TRBJ1-2, with TRBD1 tentatively as D gene (6 bases match). The nucleotides are TGCGCCAGCAGCCCAGGACAGAACTATGGCTACACCTTC. Translated, it reads CASSPGQNYGYTF.